This TCR beta chain comes out of a study of sequential checkpoint blockade in melanoma. Across the study: Arm A got nivolumab then ipilimumab; arm B the reverse, 1:1. Maintenance nivolumab came after either treatment sequence.

Treatment in this sample: randomized to nivolumab then ipilimumab (arm A) or the reverse (arm B). The J segment lost 3 bases and the V segment lost 3 bases, leaving 5 bases of the junction unmatched. This CDR3 contains 15 residues. The germline V gene encodes CDR1 LNHDA and CDR2 SQIVND (reference sequence). Repertoires were generated with immunoSEQ multiplex PCR, while TCRdb's copy carries only in-frame clones and drops some. The sample lists roughly 20,000 clones, approximately 82% occurring once. This clonotype was obtained from a human donor with melanoma. The rearrangement uses TRBV19 and TRBJ2-3; 8 bases are shared with TRBD2. The specimen was CD8+ T cells sorted from blood (inferred from file names), collected from a patient given nivolumab and ipilimumab in sequence. The CDR3 DNA follows: TGTGCCAGTAGTATTTGGGGCGGGAGGACAGATACGCAGTATTTT. Protein: CASSIWGGRTDTQYF.